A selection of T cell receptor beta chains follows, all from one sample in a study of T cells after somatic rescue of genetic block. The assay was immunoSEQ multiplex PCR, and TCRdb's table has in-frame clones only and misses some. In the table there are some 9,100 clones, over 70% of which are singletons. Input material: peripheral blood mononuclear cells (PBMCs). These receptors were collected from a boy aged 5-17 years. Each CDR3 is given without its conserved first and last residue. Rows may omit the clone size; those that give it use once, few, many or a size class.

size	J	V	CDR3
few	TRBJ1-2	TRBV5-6	ASSRSGQNYGYT
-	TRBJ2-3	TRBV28	ASSGWDTDTQY
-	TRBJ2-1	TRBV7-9	ASSISGSYNEQF
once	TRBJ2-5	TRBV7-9	ASSFSTPAETQY
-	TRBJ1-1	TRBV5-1	ASSFSLVGSPLMNTEAF
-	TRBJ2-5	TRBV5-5	ASSSWEMETQY
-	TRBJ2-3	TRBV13	ASSLVGQLFGTDTQY
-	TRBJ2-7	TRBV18	ASSPGGVSYEQY
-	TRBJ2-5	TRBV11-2	ASSSVAGGRETQY
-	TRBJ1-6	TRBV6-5	ATRGVNSPLH
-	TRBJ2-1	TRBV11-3	ASGTRVRGVKYNEQF
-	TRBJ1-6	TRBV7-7	ASSFGTNSPLH
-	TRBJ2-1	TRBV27	ASSLDRTSGNYEQF
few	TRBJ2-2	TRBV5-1	ASSIWGSGENTGELF
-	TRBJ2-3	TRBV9	ASSRLPGVTDTQY
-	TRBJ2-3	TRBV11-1	ASSPLEFTDTQY
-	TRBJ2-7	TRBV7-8	ASSWDIYEQY
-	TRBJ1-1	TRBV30	AWWWGSNTEAF
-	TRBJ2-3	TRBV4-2	ASSQATPYTDTQY
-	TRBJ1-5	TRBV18	ASSPGQGTREPQH
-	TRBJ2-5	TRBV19	ASKGAEETQY
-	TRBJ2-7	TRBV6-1	ASSARHRGRPSYEQY
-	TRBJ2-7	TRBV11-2	ASSSDRTEQY
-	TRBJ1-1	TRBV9	ASSVSIGETNTEAF
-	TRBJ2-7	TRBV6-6	ASSYSRGVYEQY
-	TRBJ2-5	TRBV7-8	ASSYLRGLELEETQY
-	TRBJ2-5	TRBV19	ASRASGRAGETQY
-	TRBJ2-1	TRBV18	ASSPNEALAGAYEQF
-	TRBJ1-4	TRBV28	ASRTGGAGEKLF
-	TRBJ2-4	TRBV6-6	ASSSYGETKNIQY
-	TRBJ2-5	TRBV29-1	SVKPQGAGGNRETQY
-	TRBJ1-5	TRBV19	ASSMDRTSNQPQH
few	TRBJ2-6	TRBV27	ASTLIFTGFSGANVLT
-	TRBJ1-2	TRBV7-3	ASSPTGNGYT
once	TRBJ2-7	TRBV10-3	AISEAGVGEQY
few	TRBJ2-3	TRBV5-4	ASSWTGKTDTQY
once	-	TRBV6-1	ASNPRDYSYEQY
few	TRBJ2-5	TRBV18	ASSPRSWEGETQY
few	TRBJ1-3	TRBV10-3	AISRDRSGNTIY
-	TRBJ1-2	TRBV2	ARRRRDRLKGGYT
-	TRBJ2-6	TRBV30	AWTLTGLRTGANVLT
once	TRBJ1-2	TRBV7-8	ASSTLGGGYT
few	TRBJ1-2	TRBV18	ASSPPLGQGAHGYT
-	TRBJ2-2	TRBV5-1	ASSLSQPNTGELF
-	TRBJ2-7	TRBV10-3	AISEDRISYEQY
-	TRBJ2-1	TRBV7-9	ASSTPDRASRDEQF
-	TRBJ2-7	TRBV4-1	ASSPGQLYEQY
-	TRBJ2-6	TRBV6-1	ASSEVEGNSGANVLT
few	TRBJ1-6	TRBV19	ASSTQTGGYSPLH
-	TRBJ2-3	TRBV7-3	ASRYTLAHAQY
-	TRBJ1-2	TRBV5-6	ASSLPAGTGSGYT
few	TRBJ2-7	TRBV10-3	AISDTSSYEQY
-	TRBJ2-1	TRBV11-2	ASSLGRLAGVQEQF
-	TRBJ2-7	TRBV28	ASRTQRGGIYEQY
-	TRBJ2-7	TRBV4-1	ASSQETAWGLY
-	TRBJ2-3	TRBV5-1	ASSSGLSTDTQY
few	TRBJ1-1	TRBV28	ASSLWARVANKGTEAF
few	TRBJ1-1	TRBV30	AWSRPLGAF
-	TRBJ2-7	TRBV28	ASSQSGRMNEQY